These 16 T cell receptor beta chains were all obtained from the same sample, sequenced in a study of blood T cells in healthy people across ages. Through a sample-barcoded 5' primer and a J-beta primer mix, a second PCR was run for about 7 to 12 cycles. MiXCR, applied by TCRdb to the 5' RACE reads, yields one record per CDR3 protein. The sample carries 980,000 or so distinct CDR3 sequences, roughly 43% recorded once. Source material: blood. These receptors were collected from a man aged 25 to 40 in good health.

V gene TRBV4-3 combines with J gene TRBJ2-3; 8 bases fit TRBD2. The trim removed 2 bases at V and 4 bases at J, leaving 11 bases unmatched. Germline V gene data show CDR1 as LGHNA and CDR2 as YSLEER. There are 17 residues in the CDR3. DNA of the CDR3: TGCGCCAGCAGCCAAAACGTCGGGGGGGTGTCGCCAGATACGCAGTATTTT. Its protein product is CASSQNVGGVSPDTQYF.

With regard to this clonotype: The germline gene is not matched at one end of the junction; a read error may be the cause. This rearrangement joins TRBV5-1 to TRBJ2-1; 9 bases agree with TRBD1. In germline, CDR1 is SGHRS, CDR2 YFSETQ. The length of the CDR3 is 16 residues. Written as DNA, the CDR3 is TGCGCCAGCAGCTTGCAGGGACAGGGTGCAAACAATGGGCAGTTCTTC. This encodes CASSLQGQGANNGQFF.

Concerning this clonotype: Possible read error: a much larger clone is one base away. The CDR3 region has the DNA TGTGCCAGCAGCTCCCTCGGAATCGGGGGCGAGCAGTACTTC. It yields the protein CASSSLGIGGEQYF. The genes are TRBV11-2 and TRBJ2-5, with D possibly matching TRBD2 (6 bases). Near its end, the DNA agrees better with TRBJ2-7, so the J call may be wrong. From germline, CDR1 is SGHAT and CDR2 FQNNGV. This CDR3 spans 14 amino acids.

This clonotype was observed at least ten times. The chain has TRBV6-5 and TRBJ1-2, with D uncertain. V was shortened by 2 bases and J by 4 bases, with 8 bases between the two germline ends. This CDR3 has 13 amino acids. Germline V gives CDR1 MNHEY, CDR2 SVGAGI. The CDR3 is CASSYRGGYGYTF. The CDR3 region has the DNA TGTGCCAGCAGTTACAGAGGCGGCTATGGCTACACCTTC.

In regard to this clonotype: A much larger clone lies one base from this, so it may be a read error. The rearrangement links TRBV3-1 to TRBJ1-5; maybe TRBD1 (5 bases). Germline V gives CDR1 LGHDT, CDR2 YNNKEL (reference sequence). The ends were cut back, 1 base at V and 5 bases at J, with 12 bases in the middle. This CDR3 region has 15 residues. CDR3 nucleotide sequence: TGTGCCAGCAGCCAAGGCCGACAGCCCGATCAGCCCCAGCATTTT. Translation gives CASSQGRQPDQPQHF.

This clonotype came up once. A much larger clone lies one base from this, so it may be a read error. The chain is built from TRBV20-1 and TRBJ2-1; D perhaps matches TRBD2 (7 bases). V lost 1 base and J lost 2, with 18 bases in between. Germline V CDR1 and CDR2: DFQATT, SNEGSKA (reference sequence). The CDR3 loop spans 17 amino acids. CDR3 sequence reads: CSARAEGGVSPYNEQFF. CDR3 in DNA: TGCAGTGCTAGAGCCGAAGGGGGGGTGAGCCCCTACAATGAGCAGTTCTTC.

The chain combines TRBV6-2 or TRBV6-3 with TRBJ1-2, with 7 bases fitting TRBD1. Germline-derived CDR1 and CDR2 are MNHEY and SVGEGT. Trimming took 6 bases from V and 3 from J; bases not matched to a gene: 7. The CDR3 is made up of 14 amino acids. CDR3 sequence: CASSPGQVHYGYTF. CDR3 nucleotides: TGTGCCAGCAGCCCAGGACAGGTTCACTATGGCTACACCTTC.

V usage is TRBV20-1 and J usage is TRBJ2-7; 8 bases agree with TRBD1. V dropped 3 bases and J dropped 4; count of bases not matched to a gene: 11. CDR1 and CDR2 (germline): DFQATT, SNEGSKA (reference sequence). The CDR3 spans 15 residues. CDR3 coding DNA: TGCAGTGCTAGGGCGGTAGGGCAGGGGGCTTACGAGCAGTACTTC. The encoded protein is CSARAVGQGAYEQYF.

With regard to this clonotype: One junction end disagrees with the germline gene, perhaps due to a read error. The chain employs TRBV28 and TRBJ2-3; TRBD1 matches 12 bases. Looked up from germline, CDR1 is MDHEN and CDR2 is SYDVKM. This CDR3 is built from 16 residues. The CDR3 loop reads CAGSLWGQGATDTQYF. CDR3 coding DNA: TGTGCCGGCAGTTTATGGGGACAGGGGGCGACAGATACGCAGTATTTT. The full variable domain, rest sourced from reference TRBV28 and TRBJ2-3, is DVKVTQSSRYLVKRTGEKVFLECVQDMDHENMFWYRQDPGLGLRLIYFSYDVKMKEKGDIPEGYSVSREKKERFSLILESASTNQTSMYLCAGSLWGQGATDTQYFGPGTRLTVL.

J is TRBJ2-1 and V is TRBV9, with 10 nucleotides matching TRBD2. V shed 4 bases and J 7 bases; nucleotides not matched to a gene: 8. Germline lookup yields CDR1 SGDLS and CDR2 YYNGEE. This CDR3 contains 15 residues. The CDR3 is CASSPKAGGPNEQFF. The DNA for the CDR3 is TGTGCCAGCAGCCCTAAAGCGGGGGGGCCGAATGAGCAGTTCTTC.

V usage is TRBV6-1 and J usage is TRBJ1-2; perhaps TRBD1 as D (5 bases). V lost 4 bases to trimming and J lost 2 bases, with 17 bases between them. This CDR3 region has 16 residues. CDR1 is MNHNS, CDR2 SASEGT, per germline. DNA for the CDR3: TGTGCCAGCAGTGTTCCCAGGGACCCGGTCAACTATGGCTACACCTTC. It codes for CASSVPRDPVNYGYTF.

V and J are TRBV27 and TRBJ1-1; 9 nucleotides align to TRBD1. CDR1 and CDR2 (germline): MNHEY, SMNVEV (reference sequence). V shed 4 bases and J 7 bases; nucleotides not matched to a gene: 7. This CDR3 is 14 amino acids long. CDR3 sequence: CASSSGTGMDEAFF. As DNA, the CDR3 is TGTGCCAGCAGTTCAGGGACAGGGATGGATGAAGCTTTCTTT.

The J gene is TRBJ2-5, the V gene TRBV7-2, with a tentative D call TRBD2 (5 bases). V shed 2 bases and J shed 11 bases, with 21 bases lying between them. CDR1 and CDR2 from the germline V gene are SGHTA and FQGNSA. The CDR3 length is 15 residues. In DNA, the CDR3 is TGTGCCAGCAGCTTAATCGCCCCGGGGAGCAATGAGCAGTACTTC. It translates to CASSLIAPGSNEQYF. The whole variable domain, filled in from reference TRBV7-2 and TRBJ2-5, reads GAGVSQSPSNKVTEKGKDVELRCDPISGHTALYWYRQSLGQGLEFLIYFQGNSAPDKSGLPSDRFSAERTGGSVSTLTIQRTQQEDSAVYLCASSLIAPGSNEQYFGPGTRLLVL.

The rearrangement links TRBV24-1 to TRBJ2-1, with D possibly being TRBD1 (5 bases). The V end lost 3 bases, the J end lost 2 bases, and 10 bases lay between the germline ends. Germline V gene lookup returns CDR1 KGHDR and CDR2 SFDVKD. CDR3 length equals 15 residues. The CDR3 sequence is CATSDPATAYNEQFF. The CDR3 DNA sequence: TGTGCCACCAGTGATCCCGCGACAGCCTACAATGAGCAGTTCTTC.

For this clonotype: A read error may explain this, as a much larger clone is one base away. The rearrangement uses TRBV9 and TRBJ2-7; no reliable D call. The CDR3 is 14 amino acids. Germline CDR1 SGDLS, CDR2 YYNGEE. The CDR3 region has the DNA TGTGCCAACAGCGTAGGCCAGGTCGCGGACGAGCAGTACTTC. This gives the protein CANSVGQVADEQYF.

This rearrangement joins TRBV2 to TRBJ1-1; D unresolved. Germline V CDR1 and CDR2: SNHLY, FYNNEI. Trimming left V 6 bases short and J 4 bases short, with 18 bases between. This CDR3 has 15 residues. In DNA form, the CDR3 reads TGTGCCAGCAGGGACGAGCTCCCTTTGGGCACTGAAGCTTTCTTT. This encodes CASRDELPLGTEAFF.